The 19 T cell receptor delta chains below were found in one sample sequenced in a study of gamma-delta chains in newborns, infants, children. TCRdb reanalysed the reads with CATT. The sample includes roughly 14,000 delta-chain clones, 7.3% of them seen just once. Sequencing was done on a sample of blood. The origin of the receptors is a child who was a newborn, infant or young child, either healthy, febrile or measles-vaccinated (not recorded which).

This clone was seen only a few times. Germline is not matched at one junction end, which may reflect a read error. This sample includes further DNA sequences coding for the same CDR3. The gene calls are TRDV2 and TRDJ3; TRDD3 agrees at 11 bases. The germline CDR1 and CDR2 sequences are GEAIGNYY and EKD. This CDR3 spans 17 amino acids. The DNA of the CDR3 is TGTGCCTGTGACAACTGGGGGATATCCTGGGATACCCGACAGATGTTTTTC. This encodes CACDNWGISWDTRQMFF.

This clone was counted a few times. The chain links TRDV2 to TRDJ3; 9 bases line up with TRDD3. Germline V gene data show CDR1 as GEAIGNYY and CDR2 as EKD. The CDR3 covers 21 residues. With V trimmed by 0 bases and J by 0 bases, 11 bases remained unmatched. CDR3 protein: CACDTVDGGYLSSWDTRQMFF. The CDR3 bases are TGTGCCTGTGACACCGTCGACGGGGGATACCTTAGCTCCTGGGACACCCGACAGATGTTTTTC.

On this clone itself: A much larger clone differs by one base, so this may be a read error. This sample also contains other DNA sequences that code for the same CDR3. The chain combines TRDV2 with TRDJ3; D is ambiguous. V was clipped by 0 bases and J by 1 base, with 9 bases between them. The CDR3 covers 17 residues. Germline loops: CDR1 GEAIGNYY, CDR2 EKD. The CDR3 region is CACDTVMGSWDTRQMFF. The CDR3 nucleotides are TGTGCCTGTGACACCGTAATGGGATCCTGGGACACCCGACAGATGTTTTTC.

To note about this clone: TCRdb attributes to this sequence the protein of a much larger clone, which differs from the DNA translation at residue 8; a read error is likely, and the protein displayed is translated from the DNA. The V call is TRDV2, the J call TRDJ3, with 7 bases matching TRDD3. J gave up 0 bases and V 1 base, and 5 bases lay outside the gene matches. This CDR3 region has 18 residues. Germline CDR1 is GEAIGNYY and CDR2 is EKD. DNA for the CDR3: TGTGCCTGTGACACTGGGGGACATTTCTCCTGGGACACCCGACAGATGTTTTTC. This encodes CACDTGGHFSWDTRQMFF.

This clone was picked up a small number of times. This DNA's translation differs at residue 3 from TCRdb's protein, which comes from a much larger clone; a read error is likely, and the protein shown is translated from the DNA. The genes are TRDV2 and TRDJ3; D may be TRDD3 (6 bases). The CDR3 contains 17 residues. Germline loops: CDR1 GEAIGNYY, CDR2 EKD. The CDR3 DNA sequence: TGTGCCCGTGACAGTACTGGGAGCTCCTGGGACACCCGACAGATGTTTTTC. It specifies CARDSTGSSWDTRQMFF.

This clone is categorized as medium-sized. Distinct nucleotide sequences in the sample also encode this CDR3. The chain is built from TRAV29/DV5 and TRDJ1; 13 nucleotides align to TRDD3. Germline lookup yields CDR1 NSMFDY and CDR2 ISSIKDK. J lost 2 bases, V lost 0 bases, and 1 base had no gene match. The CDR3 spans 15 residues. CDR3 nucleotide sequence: TGTGCAGCAAGCGTACTGGGGGATACGACCGATAAACTCATCTTT. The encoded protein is CAASVLGDTTDKLIF.

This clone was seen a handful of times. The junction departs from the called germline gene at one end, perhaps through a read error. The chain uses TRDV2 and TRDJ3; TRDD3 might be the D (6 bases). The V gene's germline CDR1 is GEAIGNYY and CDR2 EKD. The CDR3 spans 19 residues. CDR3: CACDTLGGLSSWDARQMFF. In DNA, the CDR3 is TGTGCCTGTGACACCTTGGGGGGGCTTAGCTCCTGGGACGCCCGACAGATGTTTTTC.

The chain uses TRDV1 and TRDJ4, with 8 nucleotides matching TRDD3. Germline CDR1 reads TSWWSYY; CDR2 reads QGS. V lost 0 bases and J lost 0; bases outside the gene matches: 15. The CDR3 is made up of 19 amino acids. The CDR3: CALGELPIWGSPGARPLIF. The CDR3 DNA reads TGTGCTCTTGGGGAACTTCCTATCTGGGGGAGCCCGGGAGCCAGACCCCTGATCTTT.

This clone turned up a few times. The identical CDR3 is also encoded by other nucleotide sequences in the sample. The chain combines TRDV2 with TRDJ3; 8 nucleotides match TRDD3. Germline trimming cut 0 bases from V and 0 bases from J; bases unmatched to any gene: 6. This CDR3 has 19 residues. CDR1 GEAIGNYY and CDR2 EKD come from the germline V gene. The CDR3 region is CACDTWGIPSSWDTRQMFF. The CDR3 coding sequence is TGTGCCTGTGACACCTGGGGGATCCCCAGCTCCTGGGACACCCGACAGATGTTTTTC.

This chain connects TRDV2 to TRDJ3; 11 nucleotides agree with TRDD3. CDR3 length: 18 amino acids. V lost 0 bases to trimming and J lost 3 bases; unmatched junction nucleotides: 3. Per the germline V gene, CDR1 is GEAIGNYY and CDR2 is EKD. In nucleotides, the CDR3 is TGTGCCTGTGACACCGTTGGGGGATACGGCTGGGACACCCGACAGATGTTTTTC. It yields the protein CACDTVGGYGWDTRQMFF.

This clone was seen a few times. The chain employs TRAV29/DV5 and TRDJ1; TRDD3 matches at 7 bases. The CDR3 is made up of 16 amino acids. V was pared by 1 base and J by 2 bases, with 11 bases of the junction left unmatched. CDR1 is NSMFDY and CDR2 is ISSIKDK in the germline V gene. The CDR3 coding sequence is TGTGCAGCAAGCTTCTCATACTGGGGACCAACCGATAAACTCATCTTT. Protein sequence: CAASFSYWGPTDKLIF.

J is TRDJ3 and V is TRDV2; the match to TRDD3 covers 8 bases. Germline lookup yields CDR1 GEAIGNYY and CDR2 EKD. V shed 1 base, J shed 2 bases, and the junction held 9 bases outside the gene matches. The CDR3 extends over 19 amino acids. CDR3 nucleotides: TGTGCCTGTGACACAGCTGGGGGAATGGGCCCCTGGGACACCCGACAGATGTTTTTC. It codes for CACDTAGGMGPWDTRQMFF.

Here the CDR3 DNA reads TGTGCCTGTGACGCCGGGGATACGTTGACAGCACAACTCTTCTTT. This gives the protein CACDAGDTLTAQLFF. J is TRDJ2 and V is TRDV2; 9 bases agree with TRDD3. CDR1 and CDR2 from the germline V gene are GEAIGNYY and EKD. V lost 3 bases, J lost 2 bases, and 3 bases stayed unmatched. The CDR3 length is 15 residues.

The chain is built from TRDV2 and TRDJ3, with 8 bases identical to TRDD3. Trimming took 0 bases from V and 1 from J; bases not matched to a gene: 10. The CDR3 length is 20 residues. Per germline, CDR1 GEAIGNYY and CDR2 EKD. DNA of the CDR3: TGTGCCTGTGACACCGTAGGGGGGATAAGCGTGTCCTGGGACACCCGACAGATGTTTTTC. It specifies CACDTVGGISVSWDTRQMFF.

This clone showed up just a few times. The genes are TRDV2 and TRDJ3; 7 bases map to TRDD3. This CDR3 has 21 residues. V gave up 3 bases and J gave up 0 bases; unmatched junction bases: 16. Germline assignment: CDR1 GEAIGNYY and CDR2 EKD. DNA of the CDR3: TGTGCCTGTGACGCCGCGGAGTTTTGGGGGACCCTCTCCTGGGACACCCGACAGATGTTTTTC. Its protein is CACDAAEFWGTLSWDTRQMFF.

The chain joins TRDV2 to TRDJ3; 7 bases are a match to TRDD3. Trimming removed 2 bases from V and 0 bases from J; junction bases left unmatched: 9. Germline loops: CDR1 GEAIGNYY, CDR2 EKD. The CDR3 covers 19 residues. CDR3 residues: CACDRVLGSSSWDTRQMFF. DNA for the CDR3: TGTGCCTGTGACAGGGTACTGGGGTCAAGCTCCTGGGACACCCGACAGATGTTTTTC.

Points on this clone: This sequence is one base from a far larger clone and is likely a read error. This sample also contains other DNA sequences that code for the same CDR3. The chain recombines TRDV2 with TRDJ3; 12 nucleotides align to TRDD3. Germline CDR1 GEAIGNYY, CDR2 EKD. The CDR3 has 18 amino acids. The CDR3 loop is CACDTVLGDTWDTRQMFF. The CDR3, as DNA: TGTGCCTGTGACACCGTACTGGGGGATACCTGGGACACCCGACAAATGTTTTTC.

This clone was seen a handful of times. Here the CDR3 reads CACDRTGGPSSWDTRQMFF. Here the CDR3 DNA reads TGTGCCTGTGACCGTACTGGGGGCCCCAGCTCCTGGGACACCCGACAGATGTTTTTC. The chain carries TRDV2 and TRDJ3; 8 bases agree with TRDD3. The CDR3 spans 19 residues. V lost 3 bases and J lost 0; bases outside the gene matches: 9. Germline lookup yields CDR1 GEAIGNYY and CDR2 EKD.

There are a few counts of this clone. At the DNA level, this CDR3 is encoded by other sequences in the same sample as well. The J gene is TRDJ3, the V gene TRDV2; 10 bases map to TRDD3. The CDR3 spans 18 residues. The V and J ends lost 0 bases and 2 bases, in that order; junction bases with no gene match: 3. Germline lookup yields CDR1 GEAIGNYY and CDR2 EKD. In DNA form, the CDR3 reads TGTGCCTGTGACACCCTGGGGGATATCACCTGGGACACCCGACAGATGTTTTTC. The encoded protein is CACDTLGDITWDTRQMFF.